These 14 T cell receptor beta chains share one sample of origin, sequenced in a study of T cells in women clearing cervical HPV infection (dated by TCRdb to the late 2010s). The library was prepared using the immunoSEQ multiplex PCR assay. TCRdb took this table from immuneACCESS and kept in-frame rearrangements with V and J called. Such tables lack part of the clones; where checked against another copy, unresolved V genes explain under half of the gap, and the rest is unexplained. The sample's records list 34,000 or so clones. The top ten clones comprise about 4.5% of the sample. Specimen: blood buffy coat. Every receptor here comes from a woman aged 18-69 years with a cervical HPV16 infection that either progressed to CIN3+ or cleared (not recorded which).

Note on this clone: The CDR3 end is not reached by the read, which stops 3 residues before it; the germline J gene fills it in. This rearrangement joins TRBV2 to TRBJ2-1, with TRBD2 matching 10 bases. The CDR3 is 15 residues long. Trimming removed 8 bases from V and 2 bases from J; junction bases left unmatched: 6. Germline V CDR1 and CDR2: SNHLY, FYNNEI. CDR3 amino acids: CASGAGTSAYNEQFF. CDR3 DNA (partial): TGTGCCAGCGGCGCCGGGACTAGCGCCTACAATGAG.

As concerns this clone: The DNA ends 3 residues before the CDR3 does, and the rest of the CDR3 is filled in from the germline J gene. This chain connects TRBV18 to TRBJ2-2, with 7 bases matching TRBD2. The germline V gene encodes CDR1 KGHSH and CDR2 LQKENI. The CDR3 runs to 14 residues. The covered CDR3 bases are TGTGCCAGCTCCCTCCGACCGGGGGGTGAAAAG. As protein: CASSLRPGGEK. From start to end, the CDR3 is CASSLRPGGEKLFF.

With regard to this clone: The read ends 3 residues shy of where the CDR3 ends; the end is completed using the germline J gene. The chain carries TRBV5-1 and TRBJ2-4; D gene unclear. The CDR3 is 14 residues long. Germline CDR1 is SGHRS and CDR2 is YFSETQ. CDR3 DNA, as far as it was read: TGCGCCAGCGGCTCGACCGTTACTAACTATGGT. Residues: CASGSTVTNYG. Given in full, the CDR3 is CASGSTVTNYGQYF. Full variable domain (outside the CDR3, taken from reference TRBV5-1 and TRBJ2-4): KAGVTQTPRYLIKTRGQQVTLSCSPISGHRSVSWYQQTPGQGLQFLFEYFSETQRNKGNFPGRFSGRQFSNSRSEMNVSTLELGDSALYLCASGSTVTNYGQYFGAGTRLSVL.

Comments on this clone: Sequencing ends 3 residues short of the CDR3 end; the germline J gene provides the rest. This chain joins TRBV7-3 and TRBJ2-3; D is uncertain. With 5 bases removed from V and 6 bases from J, the gap between germline ends came to 12 bases. Germline assignment: CDR1 SGHTA and CDR2 FQGTGA. This CDR3 has 13 amino acids. The sequenced part of the CDR3 DNA is TGTGCCAGCAGCCCGGCAGGTTCGGATACG. It codes for CASSPAGSDT. In full, the CDR3 reads CASSPAGSDTQYF.

On this clone: The read ends 3 residues shy of where the CDR3 ends; the end is completed using the germline J gene. The chain carries TRBV2 and TRBJ2-4, with 8 bases matching TRBD1. The CDR3 consists of 14 residues. Germline-derived CDR1 and CDR2 are SNHLY and FYNNEI. The CDR3 DNA, read in part, is TGTGCCAGCAGTTTCCGGACAGGGACGAATGGT. Its translation: CASSFRTGTNG. The CDR3 reads in full as CASSFRTGTNGQYF.

Worth noting for this clone: The read ends 3 residues early relative to the CDR3; the germline J gene fills the gap. V gene TRBV20-1 combines with J gene TRBJ1-1; 7 bases are shared with TRBD1. This CDR3 spans 15 amino acids. Trimming took 0 bases from V and 1 from J; bases not matched to a gene: 5. Germline CDR1 and CDR2: DFQATT and SNEGSKA (reference sequence). This CDR3 reads CSARDTGASNTEAFF. The DNA read from the CDR3 is TGCAGTGCTAGAGACACAGGGGCCTCGAACACTGAA.

A note on this clone: The read falls 3 residues short of the CDR3 end, and the missing part is taken from the germline J gene. The chain couples TRBV30 to TRBJ1-1; weak D call: TRBD1 (5 bases). The CDR3 spans 11 residues. V gave up 4 bases and J gave up 7 bases, with 10 bases separating them. Germline CDR1 and CDR2: GTSNPN and SVGIG (reference sequence). CDR3 DNA, as far as it was read: TGTGCCTGGACCATGGGGCGTGAA. Its translation is CAWTMGRE. In full, the CDR3 reads CAWTMGREAFF.

In the case of this clone: Read coverage stops 3 residues before the CDR3 terminus; the germline J gene supplies the remainder. This chain joins TRBV20-1 and TRBJ2-3, with 7 bases matching TRBD1. This CDR3 is built from 14 residues. CDR1 DFQATT and CDR2 SNEGSKA come from the germline V gene (reference sequence). The sequenced CDR3 bases are TGCAGTGCTACCTATGGGACAGCTCAAGAGACG. This sequence encodes CSATYGTAQET. The full CDR3 is CSATYGTAQETQYF.

As for this clone: The observed sequence ends 3 residues before the CDR3 terminus, with the missing tail filled in from the germline J gene. The rearrangement links TRBV27 to TRBJ2-7, with a possible D match to TRBD2 (6 bases). Germline V gene sequence: CDR1 MNHEY, CDR2 SMNVEV (reference sequence). Trimming pared 6 bases from V and 3 bases from J, leaving 21 bases between. The CDR3 spans 16 residues. The CDR3 loop reads CASSRSALALNYEQYF. The CDR3 bases that were read are TGTGCCAGCAGCCGATCCGCTCTAGCGCTCAACTACGAG.

Regarding this clone: The CDR3 goes on 3 residues after the read ends, and that part is filled in from the germline J gene. J is TRBJ2-6 and V is TRBV19; 11 nucleotides match TRBD1. Germline CDR1 and CDR2: LNHDA and SQIVND (reference sequence). The CDR3 spans 18 residues. V was clipped by 6 bases and J by 4 bases; unmatched bases: 11. The CDR3 bases that were read are TGTGCCAGTAGCTGGACAGGGGGCCTTTCAGAAGGGGCCAACGTC. Its protein product is CASSWTGGLSEGANV. The whole CDR3 region reads CASSWTGGLSEGANVLTF.

The CDR3 bases that were read are TGTGCCAGCAGGAGGACTAGCGGGAAGCAAGAGACC. Its protein product is CASRRTSGKQET. The whole CDR3 reads CASRRTSGKQETQYF. The V and J genes are TRBV2 and TRBJ2-5, with TRBD2 matching 12 bases. Read sequence stops 3 residues before the CDR3 end, and the germline J gene provides the missing end. Germline V gene data show CDR1 as SNHLY and CDR2 as FYNNEI. J lost 2 bases, V lost 6 bases, and 4 bases had no gene match. The CDR3 totals 15 residues.

Of note for this clone: The CDR3 extends 3 residues past the end of the read, so its final part is completed from the germline J gene. The V gene is TRBV5-1, the J gene TRBJ2-7, with 8 nucleotides matching TRBD1. From germline, CDR1 is SGHRS and CDR2 YFSETQ. The CDR3 has 14 residues. V lost 2 bases to trimming and J lost 4 bases; unmatched junction nucleotides: 5. CDR3 DNA (partial): TGCGCCAGCAGCTTCACAGGGGGATCTTACGAG. Its translation is CASSFTGGSYE. The full CDR3 is CASSFTGGSYEQYF.

Regarding this clone: The CDR3 end lies 3 residues beyond the end of the read and is filled in from the germline J gene. This chain connects TRBV7-3 to TRBJ2-1, with 9 bases aligning to TRBD2. With 4 bases clipped from V and 8 bases from J, the junction kept 9 bases outside the gene matches. Germline CDR1 is SGHTA and CDR2 is FQGTGA. This CDR3 region has 15 residues. The CDR3 sequence is CASSSSLAGYDEQFF. The sequenced part of the CDR3 DNA is TGTGCCAGCAGCTCCAGCCTAGCGGGATATGATGAG.

On this clone: The read ends 3 residues before the CDR3 terminus; that terminus is restored from the germline J gene. The J gene is TRBJ1-2, the V gene TRBV11-2; no firm D call. The CDR3 runs 15 residues. Germline loops: CDR1 SGHAT, CDR2 FQNNGV. CDR3 sequence reads: CASSLDSQVSYDYTF. The DNA read from the CDR3 is TGTGCCAGCAGCTTAGATTCTCAGGTCTCCTACGAC. Full variable domain (missing parts from reference TRBV11-2 and TRBJ1-2): EAGVAQSPRYKIIEKRQSVAFWCNPISGHATLYWYQQILGQGPKLLIQFQNNGVVDDSQLPKDRFSAERLKGVDSTLKIQPAKLEDSAVYLCASSLDSQVSYDYTFGSGTRLTVV.